The clone carrying this T cell receptor beta chain has just one count. The sample originates from a study of blood T cell repertoires in COVID-19. At the level of the study: COVID-19 samples, acute and convalescent, were from the United States, Italy and Spain. PBMCs, B-cell-depleted T cells, or T cells provided the cDNA or gDNA that made up the material.

As originally analysed: Researchers report that nucleated cell counts were estimated from reference gene primer amplification. Here immunoSEQ multiplex PCR was the method, and the copy in TCRdb shows in-frame clones only, minus some. D and trimming come from the DNA, and the V and J calls and clone size come from that table. The top ten clones hold approximately 6.2% of a sample with about 240,000 clones, approximately 87% of them seen once. CDR1 MDHEN and CDR2 SYDVKM come from the germline V gene. The ends lost 4 bases at V and 10 bases at J; junction bases unmatched: 9. CDR3 length: 13 residues. This TCR was recovered from a man in his 60s with acute or convalescent COVID-19. The material sequenced was peripheral blood. This chain connects TRBV28 to TRBJ1-2; 7 bases are shared with TRBD1. The chain's CDR3 is CASSSTGEKDYTF. DNA of the CDR3: TGTGCCAGCAGTTCAACAGGGGAAAAGGACTACACCTTC.